A single sample is the source of the 12 T cell receptor beta chains below, sequenced in a study of control samples from healthy donors and cancer patients. The repertoire was sequenced with immunoSEQ multiplex PCR; TCRdb's copy has only in-frame clones and lacks some. The sample includes 140,000 to 150,000 clones, more than 90% of them seen just once. Sequencing used blood. Receptors originate from a man younger than 40 in good health.

The rearrangement uses TRBV20-1 and TRBJ2-5, with D unresolved. Germline V gives CDR1 DFQATT, CDR2 SNEGSKA (reference sequence). CDR3 size: 11 residues. V lost 6 bases to trimming and J lost 0 bases, with 5 bases between them. The CDR3 sequence: CSADNQETQYF. In DNA form, the CDR3 reads TGCAGTGCCGACAACCAAGAGACCCAGTACTTC.

V usage is TRBV5-1 and J usage is TRBJ1-2; D is undetermined. Germline V lookup: CDR1 SGHRS, CDR2 YFSETQ. V gave up 0 bases and J gave up 6 bases, with 9 bases separating them. The CDR3 consists of 13 residues. This CDR3 reads CASSLEGMDGYTF. The CDR3 bases are TGCGCCAGCAGCTTGGAGGGAATGGATGGCTACACCTTC.

Of note for this clone: The sample has other DNA sequences that encode this CDR3 too. The chain links TRBV27 to TRBJ1-2; weak D call: TRBD1 (5 bases). Between the trimmed V and J ends, which lost 4 bases and 2 bases, there was a span of 8 bases. CDR1 is MNHEY and CDR2 is SMNVEV in the germline V gene (reference sequence). CDR3 length: 13 residues. The CDR3 protein is CASSSGANYGYTF. The CDR3, as DNA: TGTGCCAGCAGTTCCGGGGCCAACTATGGCTACACCTTC.

The chain couples TRBV5-1 to TRBJ2-6; possible D gene TRBD2, 5 bases. This CDR3 spans 17 amino acids. Per germline, CDR1 SGHRS and CDR2 YFSETQ. V lost 2 bases and J lost 0, with 12 bases in between. The CDR3 region is CASSFGVAISGANVLTF. CDR3 sequence (DNA): TGCGCCAGCAGCTTCGGGGTAGCCATCTCTGGGGCCAACGTCCTGACTTTC.

This chain uses TRBV28 with TRBJ1-5, with D perhaps matching TRBD1 (5 bases). V lost 6 bases, J lost 9 bases, and 9 bases lay in between. The length of the CDR3 is 11 residues. The germline V gene encodes CDR1 MDHEN and CDR2 SYDVKM. The CDR3 loop reads CASSGHGPQHF. DNA of the CDR3: TGTGCCAGCAGCGGACATGGGCCCCAGCATTTT.

The chain uses TRBV5-1 and TRBJ1-1, with 9 positions matching TRBD1. CDR1 and CDR2 (germline): SGHRS, YFSETQ. The length of the CDR3 is 16 residues. V shed 1 base and J 1 base; nucleotides not matched to a gene: 5. The CDR3 reads CASSLYPGQGNTEAFF. DNA of the CDR3: TGCGCCAGCAGCTTGTACCCGGGACAGGGGAACACTGAAGCTTTCTTT.

This rearrangement joins TRBV28 to TRBJ1-1; TRBD1 matches at 10 bases. Germline values: CDR1 MDHEN, CDR2 SYDVKM. V was clipped by 6 bases and J by 5 bases; unmatched bases: 15. This CDR3 comprises 17 residues. The CDR3: CASSQVPGQGSGTEAFF. In DNA, the CDR3 is TGTGCCAGCAGCCAGGTCCCGGGACAGGGGTCAGGAACTGAAGCTTTCTTT.

The chain couples TRBV7-2 to TRBJ2-3; 8 nucleotides align to TRBD2. Per the germline V gene, CDR1 is SGHTA and CDR2 is FQGNSA. V shed 8 bases, J shed 9 bases, and the junction held 10 bases outside the gene matches. CDR3 length: 13 amino acids. CDR3 nucleotide sequence: TGTGCCAGCCAATTAGAGCGGGGGACAACGCAGTATTTT. It translates to CASQLERGTTQYF.

The chain combines TRBV10-1 with TRBJ2-2, with 10 bases that match TRBD1. The ends lost 8 bases at V and 6 bases at J; junction bases unmatched: 6. This CDR3 is built from 14 residues. Germline CDR1 reads WNHNN; CDR2 reads SYGVQD (reference sequence). The CDR3 region has the DNA TGCGCCAGCCAGGGACAGGGGATAGCCGGGGAGCTGTTTTTT. It encodes CASQGQGIAGELFF.

V usage is TRBV4-2 and J usage is TRBJ1-1; 7 positions agree with TRBD1. The V and J ends lost 0 bases and 1 base, in that order; junction bases with no gene match: 5. The germline gives CDR1 LGHNA, CDR2 YNFKEQ. The CDR3 covers 16 residues. CDR3 residues: CASSQDPGGWNTEAFF. The CDR3 nucleotides are TGTGCCAGCAGCCAAGACCCAGGGGGTTGGAACACTGAAGCTTTCTTT.

Concerning this clone itself: The identical CDR3 is also encoded by other nucleotide sequences in the sample. The rearrangement links TRBV6-5 to TRBJ2-7; D perhaps matches TRBD1 (6 bases). The CDR3 runs 15 residues. V was cut by 0 bases and J by 2 bases, with 11 bases left in between. The germline gives CDR1 MNHEY, CDR2 SVGAGI. This chain's CDR3 is CASSYSRGQTYEQYF. The CDR3 DNA reads as TGTGCCAGCAGTTACTCGAGAGGACAGACCTACGAGCAGTACTTC.

This clone appeared once. This sequence joins TRBV21-1 and TRBJ2-1; the D call of TRBD2 is as the table states it, not checked on the DNA. TRBV21-1 is a listed pseudogene. The CDR3 spans 18 residues. CDR3: CASSKKGSGVSSYNEQFF. The DNA of the CDR3 is TGTGCCAGCAGCAAAAAGGGATCCGGGGTGAGCTCCTACAATGAGCAGTTCTTC.